The present entry profiles one T cell receptor (beta chain) with its context. The antigen is unknown. The CDR3 loop spans 15 amino acids. The germline V gene encodes CDR1 SGHTA and CDR2 FQGNSA. The trim removed 1 base at V and 0 bases at J, leaving 0 bases unmatched. This sample stems from a study of lymphopenia after photon versus proton radiotherapy. Study-level points and caveats: Oligoclonal CD8+ Temra expansion after nadir drove photon patients' diversity drop.

The protocol was immunoSEQ multiplex PCR, while the TCRdb copy is restricted to in-frame clones and leaves out a portion. Altogether more than 70,000 clones are present, around four fifths being singletons, with the ten largest covering 1.3% to 1.5%. The TCR sequence derives from a man aged 55 to 70 with pancreatic cancer. J is TRBJ2-1 and V is TRBV7-2, with TRBD1 matching 7 bases. This material consisted of peripheral blood, taken from a patient treated with proton-based radiotherapy. The CDR3 DNA reads TGTGCCAGCAGCTTAGGACAGGGCTCCTACAATGAGCAGTTCTTC. This encodes CASSLGQGSYNEQFF.